A single sample is the source of the 23 T cell receptor beta chains below, sequenced in a study of blood T cell repertoires in COVID-19. Data came from immunoSEQ multiplex PCR; TCRdb stores just in-frame clones and leaves some out. Here the sample spans around 450,000 clones, 90% being singletons. Input material: PBMCs or T cells enriched from blood (not recorded which). Source of these receptors: a man between 18 and 29 years old who had recovered from COVID-19.

This clone was picked up a small number of times. The V gene is TRBV2, the J gene TRBJ1-5; D is uncertain. V was shortened by 10 bases and J by 1 base, with 11 bases between the two germline ends. The germline V gene encodes CDR1 SNHLY and CDR2 FYNNEI. CDR3 length: 13 residues. The DNA of the CDR3 is TGTGCCACCGGCGCGGAGAGCAATCAGCCCCAGCATTTT. Translation gives CATGAESNQPQHF.

J is TRBJ2-5 and V is TRBV28; D is undetermined. Germline V CDR1 and CDR2: MDHEN, SYDVKM. V dropped 5 bases and J dropped 1 base, with 5 bases sitting between them. The CDR3 covers 12 residues. CDR3 bases: TGTGCCAGCAGTCAGTTCCAAGAGACCCAGTACTTC. This gives the protein CASSQFQETQYF.

The V gene is TRBV11-2, the J gene TRBJ2-1; no definite D call. There are 12 residues in the CDR3. Looked up from germline, CDR1 is SGHAT and CDR2 is FQNNGV. The ends were cut back, 0 bases at V and 7 bases at J, with 4 bases in the middle. The CDR3 sequence is CASSLEQNEQFF. CDR3 DNA: TGTGCCAGCAGCTTAGAACAGAATGAGCAGTTCTTC.

V and J are TRBV5-1 and TRBJ1-2, with a weak D call TRBD1 (6 bases). Between the trimmed V and J ends, which lost 0 bases and 7 bases, there was a span of 16 bases. CDR1 and CDR2 from the germline V gene are SGHRS and YFSETQ. The CDR3 loop spans 15 amino acids. CDR3 residues: CASSLAGRGNSGYTF. Here the CDR3 DNA reads TGCGCCAGCAGCTTGGCGGGCAGGGGAAATAGTGGCTACACCTTC. The full variable domain, rest sourced from reference TRBV5-1 and TRBJ1-2, is KAGVTQTPRYLIKTRGQQVTLSCSPISGHRSVSWYQQTPGQGLQFLFEYFSETQRNKGNFPGRFSGRQFSNSRSEMNVSTLELGDSALYLCASSLAGRGNSGYTFGSGTRLTVV.

The chain couples TRBV11-2 to TRBJ2-3; weak D call: TRBD1 (6 bases). The CDR3 is 14 residues long. Trimming shortened V by 2 bases and J by 3 bases, and 9 bases separated the two germline ends. Germline CDR1 SGHAT, CDR2 FQNNGV. CDR3 protein: CASSLNQGTDTQYF. In DNA form, the CDR3 reads TGTGCCAGCAGCTTAAACCAGGGGACAGATACGCAGTATTTT.

This clone has more than one count but fewer than ten. The chain is built from TRBV4-1 and TRBJ1-3, with D perhaps matching TRBD1 (5 bases). The germline V gene encodes CDR1 MGHRA and CDR2 YSYEKL. This CDR3 contains 15 residues. Trimming shortened V by 6 bases and J by 6 bases, and 18 bases separated the two germline ends. The CDR3, as DNA: TGCGCCAGCAGTGTAGCAGGGCTTAACGAAAACACCATATATTTT. The encoded protein is CASSVAGLNENTIYF.

In its sample, this clone was seen a few times. V usage is TRBV27 and J usage is TRBJ1-1, with TRBD1 identical over 8 bases. Germline lookup yields CDR1 MNHEY and CDR2 SMNVEV (reference sequence). V was clipped by 2 bases and J by 4 bases; unmatched bases: 3. CDR3 length: 14 amino acids. This CDR3 reads CASSLQGAPTEAFF. DNA of the CDR3: TGTGCCAGCAGTTTACAGGGGGCGCCCACTGAAGCTTTCTTT.

This rearrangement joins TRBV19 to TRBJ2-3, with 12 bases lining up with TRBD2. CDR1 LNHDA and CDR2 SQIVND come from the germline V gene (reference sequence). CDR3 length: 17 residues. V lost 0 bases to trimming and J lost 2 bases; unmatched junction nucleotides: 3. This chain's CDR3 is CASSIDRTSGTTDTQYF. As DNA, the CDR3 is TGTGCCAGTAGTATAGACAGGACTAGCGGGACCACAGATACGCAGTATTTT.

On this clone: The same CDR3 arises from other DNA sequences in this sample as well. The gene calls are TRBV5-1 and TRBJ2-7; perhaps TRBD2 as D (6 bases). The CDR3 sequence is 13 residues long. Germline V gene lookup returns CDR1 SGHRS and CDR2 YFSETQ. V was cut by 0 bases and J by 7 bases, with 11 bases left in between. CDR3 amino acids: CASSLELAGEQYF. The DNA of the CDR3 is TGCGCCAGCAGCTTGGAACTGGCGGGAGAGCAGTACTTC.

This chain connects TRBV27 to TRBJ2-3; 9 nucleotides agree with TRBD1. The CDR3 contains 14 residues. Germline loops: CDR1 MNHEY, CDR2 SMNVEV (reference sequence). Unmatched junction bases numbered 3, after V lost 6 bases and J lost 2 bases. The CDR3 protein is CASSGTGSTDTQYF. DNA for the CDR3: TGTGCCAGCAGCGGGACAGGGTCCACAGATACGCAGTATTTT.

The chain combines TRBV11-3 with TRBJ2-1, with D unresolved. Germline V gene lookup returns CDR1 SGHNT and CDR2 YENEEA. This CDR3 contains 16 residues. V lost 5 bases to trimming and J lost 6 bases, with 20 bases between them. CDR3 in DNA: TGTGCCAGCAGCCCAAGGAGATCACCTTCCGGCAATGAGCAGTTCTTC. Translating it yields CASSPRRSPSGNEQFF. Using reference TRBV11-3 and TRBJ2-1 for the parts outside the CDR3, the full variable domain is EAGVVQSPRYKIIEKKQPVAFWCNPISGHNTLYWYLQNLGQGPELLIRYENEEAVDDSQLPKDRFSAERLKGVDSTLKIQPAELGDSAVYLCASSPRRSPSGNEQFFGPGTRLTVL.

This clone was counted a single time. This chain connects TRBV3-1 (or the pseudogene TRBV3-2) to TRBJ2-1; D ambiguous. Trimming took off 1 base at V and 7 bases at J, with 8 bases between the two ends. CDR3 length: 13 residues. Germline V gene sequence: CDR1 LGHDT, CDR2 YNNKEL (reference sequence). The CDR3, as DNA: TGTGCCAGCAGCCAAGGCTCTAGGAATGAGCAGTTCTTC. It codes for CASSQGSRNEQFF.

The chain recombines TRBV6-5 with TRBJ1-1, with D uncertain. The CDR3 is 13 residues long. Germline lookup yields CDR1 MNHEY and CDR2 SVGAGI. The ends were cut back, 8 bases at V and 0 bases at J, with 10 bases in the middle. CDR3 bases: TGTGCCAGCTCAGTAAATATGAACACTGAAGCTTTCTTT. Translation gives CASSVNMNTEAFF.

This clone was counted only a few times. The same CDR3 can be traced to other DNA sequences in this sample. The chain links TRBV11-2 to TRBJ2-5; 9 positions match TRBD2. This CDR3 is 14 amino acids long. CDR1 and CDR2 (germline): SGHAT, FQNNGV. Unmatched junction bases numbered 3, after V lost 4 bases and J lost 3 bases. The CDR3 spells CASSSRLAEETQYF. Here the CDR3 DNA reads TGTGCCAGCAGCTCCCGACTAGCGGAAGAGACCCAGTACTTC. Based on the CDR3 plus reference TRBV11-2 and TRBJ2-5, the full variable domain is EAGVAQSPRYKIIEKRQSVAFWCNPISGHATLYWYQQILGQGPKLLIQFQNNGVVDDSQLPKDRFSAERLKGVDSTLKIQPAKLEDSAVYLCASSSRLAEETQYFGPGTRLLVL.

In its sample, this clone was seen once. The chain is built from TRBV18 and TRBJ1-1; TRBD1 agrees at 7 bases. The V gene end was trimmed by 3 bases and the J gene end by 3 bases; junction bases not matched to a gene: 7. CDR3 length equals 15 residues. Germline CDR1 KGHSH, CDR2 LQKENI. The CDR3: CASSPQGQSYTEAFF. CDR3 sequence (DNA): TGTGCCAGCTCACCCCAGGGACAGTCCTACACTGAAGCTTTCTTT.

The chain uses TRBV29-1 and TRBJ1-6; D unresolved. Germline V gene lookup returns CDR1 SQVTM and CDR2 ANQGSEA. The V and J ends lost 5 bases and 1 base respectively, with 6 bases between them. The CDR3 runs to 13 residues. CDR3 coding DNA: TGCAGCGTTCGGGGTTCCTATAATTCACCCCTCCACTTT. This codes for CSVRGSYNSPLHF.

V is TRBV29-1 and J is TRBJ2-1; tentative D call: TRBD1 (5 bases). Trimming took 1 base from V and 2 from J, leaving 9 bases between them. Germline V gives CDR1 SQVTM, CDR2 ANQGSEA. This CDR3 contains 14 residues. The CDR3 DNA is TGCAGCGTTGAAGGGCAGGGCGCCTACAATGAGCAGTTCTTC. This encodes CSVEGQGAYNEQFF.

This clone showed up just once. The V and J genes are TRBV5-4 and TRBJ2-3; 7 positions agree with TRBD2. This CDR3 has 18 residues. The junction had 14 bases not matched to a gene; V was cut back by 4 bases and J by 0 bases. CDR1 and CDR2 from the germline V gene are SGHNT and YYREEE (reference sequence). The CDR3: CASSPTVGGPSSTDTQYF. The CDR3 coding sequence is TGTGCCAGCAGCCCCACGGTGGGAGGGCCAAGCAGCACAGATACGCAGTATTTT.

V is TRBV28 and J is TRBJ1-1; 12 positions match TRBD1. Germline CDR1 MDHEN, CDR2 SYDVKM. V was pared by 7 bases and J by 1 base, with 16 bases of the junction left unmatched. CDR3 length equals 19 residues. The CDR3 bases are TGTGCCAGCACCGAATTCATATGGGACAGGGGGCGGGGGAACACTGAAGCTTTCTTT. It specifies CASTEFIWDRGRGNTEAFF.

This chain links TRBV27 with TRBJ2-7, with D possibly being TRBD1 (5 bases). The V gene lost 0 bases and the J gene lost 5 bases, with 11 bases spanning the gap. The germline V gene has CDR1 MNHEY and CDR2 SMNVEV (reference sequence). The CDR3 runs 14 residues. CDR3 sequence reads: CASSLSDNGHEQYF. The CDR3 nucleotides read TGTGCCAGCAGTTTATCGGACAATGGCCACGAGCAGTACTTC.

This clone appeared a few times. V usage is TRBV2 and J usage is TRBJ2-7, with TRBD2 matching over 7 bases. After removal of 6 bases from V and 0 bases from J, the junction contained 14 bases not matched to a gene. This CDR3 has 17 amino acids. Germline loops: CDR1 SNHLY, CDR2 FYNNEI. The CDR3, as DNA: TGTGCCAGCAGACCAAGACGGGAGGACCCCTCCTCCTACGAGCAGTACTTC. It translates to CASRPRREDPSSYEQYF. Supplemented by reference TRBV2 and TRBJ2-7, the full variable domain reads EPEVTQTPSHQVTQMGQEVILRCVPISNHLYFYWYRQILGQKVEFLVSFYNNEISEKSEIFDDQFSVERPDGSNFTLKIRSTKLEDSAMYFCASRPRREDPSSYEQYFGPGTRLTVT.

The gene calls are TRBV7-9 and TRBJ1-1; 8 nucleotides line up with TRBD1. This CDR3 is 13 amino acids long. Trimming at V came to 9 bases and at J to 5 bases, leaving 8 bases not matched to a gene. Germline lookup yields CDR1 SEHNR and CDR2 FQNEAQ (reference sequence). The CDR3 nucleotides are TGTGCCAGTACGGACAGGGTAGGGACTGAAGCTTTCTTT. It specifies CASTDRVGTEAFF. Using reference TRBV7-9 and TRBJ1-1 for the parts outside the CDR3, the full variable domain is DTGVSQNPRHKITKRGQNVTFRCDPISEHNRLYWYRQTLGQGPEFLTYFQNEAQLEKSRLLSDRFSAERPKGSFSTLEIQRTEQGDSAMYLCASTDRVGTEAFFGQGTRLTVV.

The chain employs TRBV5-6 and TRBJ2-2; 7 bases map to TRBD1. J gave up 2 bases and V 4 bases, and 5 bases lay outside the gene matches. The CDR3 has 15 amino acids. Germline CDR1 SGHDT, CDR2 YYEEEE. This CDR3 reads CASSRGQINTGELFF. Here the CDR3 DNA reads TGTGCCAGCAGCCGGGGACAGATAAACACCGGGGAGCTGTTTTTT.